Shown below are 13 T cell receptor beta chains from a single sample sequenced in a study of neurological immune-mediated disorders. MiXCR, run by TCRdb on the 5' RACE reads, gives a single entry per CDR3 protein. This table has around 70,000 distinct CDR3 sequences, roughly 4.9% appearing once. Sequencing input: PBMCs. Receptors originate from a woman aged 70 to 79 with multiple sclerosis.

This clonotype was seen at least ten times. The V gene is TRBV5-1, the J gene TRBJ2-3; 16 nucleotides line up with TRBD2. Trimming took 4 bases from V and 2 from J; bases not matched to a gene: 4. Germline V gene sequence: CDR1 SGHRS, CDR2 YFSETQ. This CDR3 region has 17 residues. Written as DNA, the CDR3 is TGCGCCAGCAGCACCGGGACTAGCGGGAGGGCCACAGATACGCAGTATTTT. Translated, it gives CASSTGTSGRATDTQYF.

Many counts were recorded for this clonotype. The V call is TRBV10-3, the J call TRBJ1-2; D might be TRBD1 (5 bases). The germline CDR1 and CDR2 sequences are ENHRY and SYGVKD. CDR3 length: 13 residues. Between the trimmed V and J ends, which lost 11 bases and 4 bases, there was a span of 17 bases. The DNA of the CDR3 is TGTGCCTCGCGGGGAGGGGATGGCTATGGCTACACCTTC. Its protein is CASRGGDGYGYTF.

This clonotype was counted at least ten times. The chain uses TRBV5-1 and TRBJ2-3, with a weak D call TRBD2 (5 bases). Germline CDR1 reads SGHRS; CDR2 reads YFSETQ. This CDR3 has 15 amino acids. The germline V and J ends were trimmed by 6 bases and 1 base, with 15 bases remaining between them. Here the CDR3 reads CASTPRGPRTDTQYF. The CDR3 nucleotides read TGCGCCAGCACCCCGCGCGGGCCCCGCACAGATACGCAGTATTTT.

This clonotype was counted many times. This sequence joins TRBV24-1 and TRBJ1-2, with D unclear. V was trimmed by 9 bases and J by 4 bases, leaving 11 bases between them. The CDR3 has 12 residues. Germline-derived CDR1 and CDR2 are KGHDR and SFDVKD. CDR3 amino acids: CATSPGSYGYTF. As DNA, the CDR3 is TGTGCCACCTCCCCAGGTAGCTATGGCTACACCTTC.

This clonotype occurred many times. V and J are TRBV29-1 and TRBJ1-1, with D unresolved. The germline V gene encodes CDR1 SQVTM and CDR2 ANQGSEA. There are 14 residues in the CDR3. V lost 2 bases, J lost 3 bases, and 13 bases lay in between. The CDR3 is CSVESGVSHTEAFF. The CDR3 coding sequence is TGCAGCGTTGAAAGCGGGGTATCGCACACTGAAGCTTTCTTT.

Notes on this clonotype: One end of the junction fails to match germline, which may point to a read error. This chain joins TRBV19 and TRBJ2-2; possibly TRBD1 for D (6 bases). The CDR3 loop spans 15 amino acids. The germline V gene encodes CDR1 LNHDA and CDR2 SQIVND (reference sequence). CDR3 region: CARSTGTLNTGELFF. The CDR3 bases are TGTGCCCGTAGTACAGGGACCCTCAACACCGGGGAGCTGTTTTTT.

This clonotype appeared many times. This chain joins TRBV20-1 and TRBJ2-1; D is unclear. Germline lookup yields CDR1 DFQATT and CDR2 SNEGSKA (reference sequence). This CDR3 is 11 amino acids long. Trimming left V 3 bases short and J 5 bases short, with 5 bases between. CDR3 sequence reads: CSASDDNEQFF. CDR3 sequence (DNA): TGCAGTGCTAGCGACGACAATGAGCAGTTCTTC.

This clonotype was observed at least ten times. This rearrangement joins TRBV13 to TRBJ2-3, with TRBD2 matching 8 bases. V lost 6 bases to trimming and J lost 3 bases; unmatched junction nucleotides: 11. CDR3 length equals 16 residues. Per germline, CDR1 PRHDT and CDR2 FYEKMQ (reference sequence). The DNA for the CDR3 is TGTGCCAGCAGTCCGGGAGGGCGTGTAGGGACAGATACGCAGTATTTT. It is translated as CASSPGGRVGTDTQYF.

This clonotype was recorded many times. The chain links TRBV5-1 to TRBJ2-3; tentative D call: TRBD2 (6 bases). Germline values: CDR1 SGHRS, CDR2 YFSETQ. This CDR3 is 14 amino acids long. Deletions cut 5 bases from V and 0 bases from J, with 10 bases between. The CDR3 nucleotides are TGCGCCAGCAGACCGGGGGAAAGCACAGATACGCAGTATTTT. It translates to CASRPGESTDTQYF.

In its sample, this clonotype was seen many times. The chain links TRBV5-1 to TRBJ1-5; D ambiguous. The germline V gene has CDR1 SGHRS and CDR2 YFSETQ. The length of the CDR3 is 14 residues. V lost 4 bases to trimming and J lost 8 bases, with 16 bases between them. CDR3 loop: CASSLDGGRKPQHF. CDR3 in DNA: TGCGCCAGCAGCCTCGACGGTGGGCGAAAGCCCCAGCATTTT. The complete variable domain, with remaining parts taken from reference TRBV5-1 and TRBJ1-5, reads KAGVTQTPRYLIKTRGQQVTLSCSPISGHRSVSWYQQTPGQGLQFLFEYFSETQRNKGNFPGRFSGRQFSNSRSEMNVSTLELGDSALYLCASSLDGGRKPQHFGDGTRLSIL.

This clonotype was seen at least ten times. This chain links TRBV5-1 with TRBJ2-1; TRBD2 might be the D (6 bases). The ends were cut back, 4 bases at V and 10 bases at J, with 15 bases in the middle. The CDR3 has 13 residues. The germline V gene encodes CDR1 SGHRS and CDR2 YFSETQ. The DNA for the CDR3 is TGCGCCAGCAGCAAAAGGCGGGCGGGAGAGCAGTTCTTC. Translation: CASSKRRAGEQFF.

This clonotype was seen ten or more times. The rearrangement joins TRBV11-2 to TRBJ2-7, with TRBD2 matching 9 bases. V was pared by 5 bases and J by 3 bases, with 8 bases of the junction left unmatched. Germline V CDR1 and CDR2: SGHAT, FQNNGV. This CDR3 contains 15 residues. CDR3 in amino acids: CASSPSLAGYYEQYF. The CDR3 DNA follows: TGTGCCAGCAGCCCTAGTCTAGCGGGGTACTACGAGCAGTACTTC.

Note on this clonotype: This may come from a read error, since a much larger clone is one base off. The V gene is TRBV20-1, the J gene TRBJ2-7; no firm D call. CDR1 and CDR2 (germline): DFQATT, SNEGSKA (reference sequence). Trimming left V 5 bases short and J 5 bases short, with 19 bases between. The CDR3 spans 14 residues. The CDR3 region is CSASHPGKDHEQYF. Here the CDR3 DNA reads TGCAGTGCTTCACATCCGGGCAAAGACCACGAGCAGTACTTC.